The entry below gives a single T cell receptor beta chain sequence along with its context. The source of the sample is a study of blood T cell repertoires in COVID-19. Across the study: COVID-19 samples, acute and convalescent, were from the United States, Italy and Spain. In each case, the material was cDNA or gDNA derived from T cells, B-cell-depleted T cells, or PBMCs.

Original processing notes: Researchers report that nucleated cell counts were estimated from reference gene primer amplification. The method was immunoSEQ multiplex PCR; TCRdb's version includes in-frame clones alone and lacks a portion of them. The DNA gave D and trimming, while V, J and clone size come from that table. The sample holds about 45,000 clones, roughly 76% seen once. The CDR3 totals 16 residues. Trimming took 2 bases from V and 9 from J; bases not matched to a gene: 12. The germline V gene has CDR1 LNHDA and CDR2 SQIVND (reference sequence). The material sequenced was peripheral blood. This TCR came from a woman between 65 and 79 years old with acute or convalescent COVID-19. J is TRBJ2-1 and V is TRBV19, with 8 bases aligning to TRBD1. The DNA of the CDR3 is TGTGCCAGTAGTATAACAGGGGGGAGTTCAATTAGTGAGCAGTTCTTC. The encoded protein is CASSITGGSSISEQFF.